The present T cell receptor (beta chain) was sequenced within a study of cytomegalovirus exposure and HLA in healthy donors. A word on this clone: Its target is not known.

General study points: TCR beta chain V- and J-gene trimming was linked, in a later analysis, to a missense variant in DCLRE1C. Reported performance of the classifier showed diagnosis of cytomegalovirus status with high specificity and sensitivity. TCR beta V segments were, for the most part, productive about 87% or about 30% of the time in an earlier analysis.

PCR employed 60 Vbeta and 13 Jbeta primers. Authors' analysis steps: Unique TCR beta chains numbered approximately 76 million in a later analysis, with roughly 11 million shared. Sequencing was performed with immunoSEQ multiplex PCR; in TCRdb, only in-frame clones are kept and a portion is missing. V, J and clone size were drawn from that table, and D and trimming were deduced from the DNA. The sample yields under 200,000 clones, about 80% seen once. Input material: PBMCs. The TCR comes from a man in his fifties or sixties in good health and CMV-seropositive.

CDR3 region: CAIVDRENTEAFF. CDR3 sequence (DNA): TGTGCCATCGTGGACAGAGAGAACACTGAAGCTTTCTTT. The rearrangement joins TRBV10-3 to TRBJ1-1, with a possible D match to TRBD1 (6 bases). The V gene lost 8 bases and the J gene lost 1 base, with 11 bases spanning the gap. Per the germline V gene, CDR1 is ENHRY and CDR2 is SYGVKD. The CDR3 covers 13 residues.